Listed here is a single T cell receptor beta chain. This sample is part of a study of blood T cells in healthy people across ages. A J-beta primer mix and a sample-barcoded 5' primer were used in a second PCR of roughly 6 to 11 cycles. Via MiXCR, TCRdb re-called the 5' RACE reads, giving one row per CDR3 protein. The table records about 1.4 million distinct CDR3 sequences, approximately 59% of them present only once. The CDR3 sequence is 14 residues long. V shed 3 bases and J shed 7 bases, with 13 bases lying between them. Germline loops: CDR1 MGHRA, CDR2 YSYEKL. The chain uses TRBV4-1 and TRBJ1-5; TRBD1 might be the D (5 bases). Sample: blood. This receptor was taken from a man between 18 and 35 years old in good health. In DNA form, the CDR3 reads TGCGCCAGCAGCCACCAACTACAGGAACAGCCCCAGCATTTT. This encodes CASSHQLQEQPQHF.